The rows below give T cell receptor beta chains drawn from one sample of a study of OX40 agonist ivuxolimab in advanced cancers. Here immunoSEQ multiplex PCR was the method, and the copy in TCRdb shows in-frame clones only, minus some. This table holds 60,000 to 70,000 clones, roughly 85% found once. Sequences were derived from CD4+ or CD8+ T cells sorted from blood, sampled in a trial of the OX40 agonist ivuxolimab. Receptor source: an adult with an advanced solid tumor such as melanoma, head and neck, liver or kidney cancer. Each CDR3 is given with its conserved first and last residue. Each record gives: V gene, D gene, J gene, clone size, CDR3 DNA, CDR3 protein. A D gene is named only where the DNA matches it firmly. Size is stated for part of the rows, as once, few or many counts, or as a class when the clone is expanded.

TRBV19	.	TRBJ1-1	.	TGTGCCAGTAGTGTCCAACGATCCGGATGGACTGAAGCTTTCTTT	CASSVQRSGWTEAFF
TRBV5-6	.	TRBJ1-4	.	TGTGCCAGCAGCTTGGCCGCGACAAGCGCTGAAAAACTGTTTTTT	CASSLAATSAEKLFF
TRBV4-1	.	TRBJ2-1	.	TGCGCCAGCAGCCAAGGAGCTAGCGTCAATGAGCAGTTCTTC	CASSQGASVNEQFF
TRBV18	TRBD1	TRBJ2-5	.	TGTGCCAGCTCACCCGACAGGGGCCTACAAGAGACCCAGTACTTC	CASSPDRGLQETQYF
TRBV30	.	TRBJ1-4	.	TGTGCCTGGAGTGTACTTAGGGAGAAACTGTTTTTT	CAWSVLREKLFF
TRBV19	.	TRBJ1-2	.	TGTGCCAGTAGTACCAGCTCCGGGAACTATGGCTACACCTTC	CASSTSSGNYGYTF
TRBV5-6	TRBD1	TRBJ1-2	.	TGTGCCAGCAGCTTGACAGGGGCAAGCTACACCTTC	CASSLTGASYTF
TRBV6-1	TRBD2	TRBJ2-1	.	TGTGCCAGCAGTGGGGGACTAGCGGGAGTTAATGGTGAGCAGTTCTTC	CASSGGLAGVNGEQFF
TRBV18	.	TRBJ2-1	once	TGTGCCGCACAGAAGGTCCTGCGCAATGAGCAGTTCTTC	CAAQKVLRNEQFF
TRBV2	TRBD1	TRBJ2-3	.	TGTGCCAGCAGTGGAACAGGGGGCGAGGTAGATACGCAGTATTTT	CASSGTGGEVDTQYF
TRBV30	TRBD1	TRBJ1-1	once	TGTGCCTGGACAAAGACAGGGCCGAGCACTGAAGCTTTCTTT	CAWTKTGPSTEAFF
TRBV7-2	.	TRBJ2-7	once	TGTGCCAGCAGCTTTAGCGGCTACGAGCAGTACTTC	CASSFSGYEQYF
TRBV6-5	TRBD1	TRBJ1-3	.	TGTGCCAGCAGTCTGGGCAGGGGGCTTGGAAACACCATATATTTT	CASSLGRGLGNTIYF
TRBV18	TRBD1	TRBJ2-3	once	TGTGCCAGCTCACCAAAGGGGACAGGGTCCGATACGCAGTATTTT	CASSPKGTGSDTQYF
TRBV9	TRBD1	TRBJ2-5	.	TGTGCCAGCAGCGCCCGACAGGGGTTCGGGGAGACCCAGTACTTC	CASSARQGFGETQYF
TRBV28	.	TRBJ2-4	.	TGTGCCAGCGGCTTTCTTTCGGTCGGTGGGGGACCGGCCAAAAACATTCAGTACTTC	CASGFLSVGGGPAKNIQYF
TRBV11-2	TRBD2	TRBJ2-7	.	TGTGCCAGCAGCTTAGATTTGCGGGAGACCTACGAGCAGTACTTC	CASSLDLRETYEQYF
TRBV18	.	TRBJ1-1	once	TGTGCCAGCTCAACATACGTGGAATGGAACACTGAAGCTTTCTTT	CASSTYVEWNTEAFF
TRBV11-2	.	TRBJ2-1	.	TGTGCCAGCAGCTTAGAAGGGTTTTCCTACAATGAGCAGTTCTTC	CASSLEGFSYNEQFF
TRBV28	TRBD2	TRBJ2-1	.	TGTGCCAGCAGTTTACCGGGAGGGCCATCGAATGAGCAGTTCTTC	CASSLPGGPSNEQFF
TRBV29-1	TRBD2	TRBJ2-2	.	TGCAGCGTTTGGGCTAGCGGGGAGCTGAGCACCGGGGAGCTGTTTTTT	CSVWASGELSTGELFF
TRBV4-3	.	TRBJ2-1	.	TGCGCCAGCAGCCAAGATCCCCTAGCTCGCCACAATGAGCAGTTCTTC	CASSQDPLARHNEQFF
TRBV28	.	TRBJ1-1	.	TGTGCCAGCAGTTTAAGCCTCGGGGGGGCTACTGAAGCTTTCTTT	CASSLSLGGATEAFF
TRBV11-2	.	TRBJ2-1	.	TGTGCCTCCGTGGGTTACAATGAGCAGTTCTTC	CASVGYNEQFF
TRBV19	TRBD2	TRBJ2-6	.	TGTGCCAGTAGGACTAGCGGAGGGCACTGGGCCAACGTCCTGACTTTC	CASRTSGGHWANVLTF
TRBV19	.	TRBJ1-5	.	TGTGCCAGTAGTATAGATCGCAGTTTCAATAGCAATCAGCCCCAGCATTTT	CASSIDRSFNSNQPQHF
TRBV29-1	TRBD1	TRBJ2-5	.	TGCAGCGCCCGGGACAGGGTCCAAGAGACCCAGTACTTC	CSARDRVQETQYF
TRBV5-1	.	TRBJ2-3	.	TGCGCCAGCAGTGGCTCAGATACGCAGTATTTT	CASSGSDTQYF
TRBV6-1	TRBD1	TRBJ1-5	.	TGTGCCAGCAAAAACACCAGGGGGCATCAGCCCCAGCATTTT	CASKNTRGHQPQHF
TRBV7-9	TRBD1	TRBJ1-4	few	TGTGCCAGCAGCTCCTCCGGGACAGAGATGAAACTGTTTTTT	CASSSSGTEMKLFF
TRBV28	TRBD1	TRBJ2-7	.	TGTGCCAGCAGTTTGACCCCGGGACAGGGGTTATACGAGCAGTACTTC	CASSLTPGQGLYEQYF
TRBV5-1	TRBD2	TRBJ2-7	.	TGCGCCAGCAGCCCCAGACTAGCGGGGGGCTCCTACGAGCAGTACTTC	CASSPRLAGGSYEQYF
TRBV6-6	.	TRBJ1-2	.	TGTGCCAGCAGCTCACACACTCCTCAGGTTGGCTACACCTTC	CASSSHTPQVGYTF
TRBV2	.	TRBJ2-1	.	TGTGCCAGCAGTCTTGACAGTTACAATGAGCAGTTCTTC	CASSLDSYNEQFF
TRBV27	.	TRBJ1-1	.	TGTGCCAGCAGTTTTCCTCAAGGTGAAGCTTTCTTT	CASSFPQGEAFF
TRBV5-1	TRBD2	TRBJ2-5	.	TGCGCCAGCACCACTAGCGGGGGGCCGGGAGAGACCCAGTACTTC	CASTTSGGPGETQYF
TRBV6-5	.	TRBJ1-6	few	TGTGCCAGCAGTCTTTGGACAGATAATTCACCCCTCCACTTT	CASSLWTDNSPLHF
TRBV28	TRBD2	TRBJ2-7	.	TGTGCCAGCAGTTTAAGCGGGAGGGCCATATACGAGCAGTACTTC	CASSLSGRAIYEQYF
TRBV6-1	.	TRBJ1-5	.	TGTGCCAGCAGTGCCCCCTCGCGGCCCCAGCATTTT	CASSAPSRPQHF
TRBV28	TRBD2	TRBJ2-3	few	TGTGCCAGCACACTAGCGTCGGGCACAGATACGCAGTATTTT	CASTLASGTDTQYF
TRBV29-1	TRBD1	TRBJ1-1	.	TGCAGCGTTGTACGGACAGGGGGCGAAATGAACACTGAAGCTTTCTTT	CSVVRTGGEMNTEAFF
TRBV18	.	TRBJ1-3	once	TGTGCCAGCTCACCGACGGGGACGGATCCTCGCGCAAACACCATATATTTT	CASSPTGTDPRANTIYF
TRBV7-9	TRBD2	TRBJ2-5	.	TGTGCCAGCCCAGAAGGGGGACTAGCGGGAGACCAAGAGACCCAGTACTTC	CASPEGGLAGDQETQYF
TRBV27	.	TRBJ1-4	.	TGTGCCAGCAGTTTATTACCGGGGGGCTTCGTTGAAAAACTGTTTTTT	CASSLLPGGFVEKLFF